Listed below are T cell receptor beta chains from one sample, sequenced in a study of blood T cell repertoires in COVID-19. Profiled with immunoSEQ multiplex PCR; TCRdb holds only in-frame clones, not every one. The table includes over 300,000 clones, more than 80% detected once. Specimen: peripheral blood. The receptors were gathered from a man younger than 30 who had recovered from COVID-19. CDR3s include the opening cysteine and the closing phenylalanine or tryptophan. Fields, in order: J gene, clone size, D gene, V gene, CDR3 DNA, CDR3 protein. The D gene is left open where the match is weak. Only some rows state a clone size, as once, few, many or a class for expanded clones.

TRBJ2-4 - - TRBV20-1 TGCAGTGCTAGCAACGGCGGCATTCAGTACTTC CSASNGGIQYF
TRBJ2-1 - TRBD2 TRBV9 TGTGCCAGCAGCGACGCCCAGGGAGGGTGGTCCTACAATGAGCAGTTCTTC CASSDAQGGWSYNEQFF
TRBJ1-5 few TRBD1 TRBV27 TGTGCCAGCAGTTTATCATCGGGACAGGGCGGCGGTCGCAATCAGCCCCAGCATTTT CASSLSSGQGGGRNQPQHF
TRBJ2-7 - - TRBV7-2 TGTGCCAGCAGCTTTTATACCAGCGTTAGCTCCTACGAGCAGTACTTC CASSFYTSVSSYEQYF
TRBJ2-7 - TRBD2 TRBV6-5 TGTGCCAGCCAAGGGCGGGGGTACGAGCAGTACTTC CASQGRGYEQYF
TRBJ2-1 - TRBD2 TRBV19 TGTGCCAGTGGATATACGACGGGGGGGGCCGATGAGCAGTTCTTC CASGYTTGGADEQFF
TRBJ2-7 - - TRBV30 TGTGCCTGGAGTGCGGTCAGACGGAGCTACGAGCAGTACTTC CAWSAVRRSYEQYF
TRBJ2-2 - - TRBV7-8 TGTGCCAGCAGCCCCTACCTCCGGGGGGCGGTCACCGGGGAGCTGTTTTTT CASSPYLRGAVTGELFF
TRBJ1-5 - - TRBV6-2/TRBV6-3 TGTGCCAGCAGCTCACAGGGTAATCAGCCCCAGCATTTT CASSSQGNQPQHF
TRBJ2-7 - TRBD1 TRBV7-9 TGTGCCAGCAGCTTTTCGCCGTGGGGACAGGCGCATCTGGACGAGCAGTACTTC CASSFSPWGQAHLDEQYF
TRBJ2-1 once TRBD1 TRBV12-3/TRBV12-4 TGTGCCAGCAGTGGGACAGGGGGTGAGCAGTTCTTC CASSGTGGEQFF
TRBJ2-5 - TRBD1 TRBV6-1 TGTGCCAGCAGTGAAACAGGGGGCTGGGGGGAGACCCAGTACTTC CASSETGGWGETQYF
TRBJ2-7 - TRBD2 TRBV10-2 TGCGCCAGCTCACCGGGACTAGCGGGAGTTTACATCTTC CASSPGLAGVYIF
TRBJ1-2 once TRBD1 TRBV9 TGTGCCAGCAGCAGGACAGGGGCGGACTATGGCTACACCTTC CASSRTGADYGYTF
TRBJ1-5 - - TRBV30 TGTGCCTGGAGTGTTGTTCACGGGGGCAATCAGCCCCAGCATTTT CAWSVVHGGNQPQHF
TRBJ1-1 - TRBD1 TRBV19 TGTGCCAGTAGTGACCCGGGACAGGGTTACACTGAAGCTTTCTTT CASSDPGQGYTEAFF
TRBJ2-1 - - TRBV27 TGTGCCAGCACCGCCGCCGACAGATACAATGAGCAGTTCTTC CASTAADRYNEQFF
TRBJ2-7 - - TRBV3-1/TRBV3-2 TGTGCCAGCAGTCAGACCAGACAGCAGCAGTACTTC CASSQTRQQQYF
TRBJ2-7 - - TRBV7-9 TGTGCCAGCAGCCTGAGCGAGGTAGGAGACGAGCAGTACTTC CASSLSEVGDEQYF
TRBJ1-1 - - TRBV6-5 TGTGCCAGCAGTTACTCGACAGCCCCCCCGAGCACTGAAGCTTTCTTT CASSYSTAPPSTEAFF
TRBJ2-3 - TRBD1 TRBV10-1 TGCGCCAGCAGTGAAACCCCCCGGGACAGAACCCCGGATACGCAGTATTTT CASSETPRDRTPDTQYF
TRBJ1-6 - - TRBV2 TGTGCCAGCAGTCACGGTAATTCACCCCTCCACTTT CASSHGNSPLHF